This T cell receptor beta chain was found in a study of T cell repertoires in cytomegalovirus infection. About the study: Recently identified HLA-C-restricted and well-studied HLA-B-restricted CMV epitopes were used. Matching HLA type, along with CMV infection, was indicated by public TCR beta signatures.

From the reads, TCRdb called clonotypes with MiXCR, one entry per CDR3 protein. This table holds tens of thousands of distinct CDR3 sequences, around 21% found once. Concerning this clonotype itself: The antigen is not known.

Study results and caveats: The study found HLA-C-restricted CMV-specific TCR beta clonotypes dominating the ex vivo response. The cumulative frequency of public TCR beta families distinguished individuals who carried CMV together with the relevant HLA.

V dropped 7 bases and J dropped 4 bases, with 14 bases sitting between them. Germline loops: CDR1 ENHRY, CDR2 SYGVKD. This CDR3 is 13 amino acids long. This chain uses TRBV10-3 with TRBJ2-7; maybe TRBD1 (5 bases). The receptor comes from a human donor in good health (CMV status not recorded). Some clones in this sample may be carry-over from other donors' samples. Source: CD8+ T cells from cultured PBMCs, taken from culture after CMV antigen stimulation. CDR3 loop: CAIMQDTTYEQYF. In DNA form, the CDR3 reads TGTGCCATCATGCAGGACACGACGTACGAGCAGTACTTC.